This is a list of T cell receptor beta chains from one sample in a study of blood T cell repertoires in COVID-19. Sequencing used immunoSEQ multiplex PCR; TCRdb keeps in-frame clones, though not all of them. The table shows around 71,000 clones, with about nine tenths occurring only once. The source material was peripheral blood. These receptors came from a woman in her sixties with acute or convalescent COVID-19. Each CDR3 is given with its conserved first and last residue. D genes are given only for firm matches. A clone size is listed for some rows: how often the clone was seen (once, few, many), or a class if it is expanded.

j_call: TRBJ1-1; clone_size: .; v_call: TRBV5-4; d_call: .; cdr3_nt: TGTGCCAGCAGCCCAAGGGGGGGGAGCACTGAAGCTTTCTTT; cdr3_aa: CASSPRGGSTEAFF
j_call: TRBJ2-2; clone_size: .; v_call: TRBV18; d_call: .; cdr3_nt: TGTGCCAGCTCACCGTCCCGTCTGGGGCTTACCGGGGAGCTGTTTTTT; cdr3_aa: CASSPSRLGLTGELFF
j_call: TRBJ2-3; clone_size: .; v_call: TRBV19; d_call: TRBD2; cdr3_nt: TGTGCCAGTAGTATCGGACTAGCGCCAGATACGCAGTATTTT; cdr3_aa: CASSIGLAPDTQYF
j_call: TRBJ2-3; clone_size: .; v_call: TRBV5-1; d_call: TRBD2; cdr3_nt: TGCGCCAGCAGCTTGGCTAGCGGGGGCACAGATACGCAGTATTTT; cdr3_aa: CASSLASGGTDTQYF
j_call: TRBJ1-2; clone_size: .; v_call: TRBV28; d_call: .; cdr3_nt: TGTGCCAGCAGTTCGGGGGGGTATGGCTACACCTTC; cdr3_aa: CASSSGGYGYTF
j_call: TRBJ2-2; clone_size: once; v_call: TRBV5-4; d_call: TRBD2; cdr3_nt: TGTGCCAGCAGCTCGGGGGGGTCCGGGGAGCTGTTTTTT; cdr3_aa: CASSSGGSGELFF
j_call: TRBJ2-7; clone_size: .; v_call: TRBV4-1; d_call: .; cdr3_nt: TGCGCCAGCAGCCAAGATAGGGCAGGGTACCCCTACGAGCAGTACTTC; cdr3_aa: CASSQDRAGYPYEQYF
j_call: TRBJ2-1; clone_size: .; v_call: TRBV7-9; d_call: TRBD2; cdr3_nt: TGTGCCAGCAGCTTAGGGCTAGCGGACTACAATGAGCAGTTCTTC; cdr3_aa: CASSLGLADYNEQFF
j_call: TRBJ1-1; clone_size: .; v_call: TRBV4-2; d_call: .; cdr3_nt: TGTGCCAGCAGCCAAGTGGTAGGGGTGAACACTGAAGCTTTCTTT; cdr3_aa: CASSQVVGVNTEAFF
j_call: TRBJ1-3; clone_size: .; v_call: TRBV10-3; d_call: .; cdr3_nt: TGTGCCATCAGAATGGGGAGCACCATATATTTT; cdr3_aa: CAIRMGSTIYF